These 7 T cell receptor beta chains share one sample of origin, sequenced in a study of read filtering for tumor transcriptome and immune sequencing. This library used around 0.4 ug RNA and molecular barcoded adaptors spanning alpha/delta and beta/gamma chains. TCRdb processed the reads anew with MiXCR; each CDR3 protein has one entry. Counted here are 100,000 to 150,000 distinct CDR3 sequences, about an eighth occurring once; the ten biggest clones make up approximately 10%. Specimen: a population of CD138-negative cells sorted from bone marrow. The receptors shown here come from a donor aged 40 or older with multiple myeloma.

In nucleotides, the CDR3 is TGTGCCAGCAGTGAGCGACAGGGGTGGAATGAAAAACTGTTTTTT. This codes for CASSERQGWNEKLFF. The chain is built from TRBV25-1 and TRBJ1-4, with TRBD1 matching 8 bases. Per the germline V gene, CDR1 is MGHDK and CDR2 is SYGVNS. The length of the CDR3 is 15 residues. The ends lost 3 bases at V and 5 bases at J; junction bases unmatched: 5.

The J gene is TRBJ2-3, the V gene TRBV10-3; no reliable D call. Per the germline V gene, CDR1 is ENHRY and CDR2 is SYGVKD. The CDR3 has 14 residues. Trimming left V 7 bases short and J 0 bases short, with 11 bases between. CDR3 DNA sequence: TGTGCCATCACCCTAGACCCTAGCACAGATACGCAGTATTTT. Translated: CAITLDPSTDTQYF.

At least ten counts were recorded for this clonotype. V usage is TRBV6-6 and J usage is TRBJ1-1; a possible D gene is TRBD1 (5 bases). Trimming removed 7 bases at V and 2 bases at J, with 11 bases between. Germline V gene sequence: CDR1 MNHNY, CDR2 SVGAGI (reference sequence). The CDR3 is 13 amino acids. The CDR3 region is CASTRGANTEAFF. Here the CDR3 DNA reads TGTGCCAGCACAAGGGGCGCTAACACTGAAGCTTTCTTT.

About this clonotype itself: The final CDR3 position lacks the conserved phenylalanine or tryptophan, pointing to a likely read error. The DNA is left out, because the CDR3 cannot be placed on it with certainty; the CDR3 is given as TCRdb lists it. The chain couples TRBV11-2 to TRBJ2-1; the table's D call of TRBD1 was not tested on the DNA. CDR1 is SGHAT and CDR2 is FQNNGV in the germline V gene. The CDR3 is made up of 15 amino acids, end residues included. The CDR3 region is CASSSSGTGLHEQLY.

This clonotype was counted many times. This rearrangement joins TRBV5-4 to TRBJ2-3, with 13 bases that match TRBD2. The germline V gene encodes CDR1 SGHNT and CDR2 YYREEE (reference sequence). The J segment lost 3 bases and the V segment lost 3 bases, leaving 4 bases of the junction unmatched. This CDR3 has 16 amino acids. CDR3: CASSSRTSGGTDTQYF. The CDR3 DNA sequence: TGTGCCAGCAGCTCAAGGACTAGCGGGGGTACAGATACGCAGTATTTT.

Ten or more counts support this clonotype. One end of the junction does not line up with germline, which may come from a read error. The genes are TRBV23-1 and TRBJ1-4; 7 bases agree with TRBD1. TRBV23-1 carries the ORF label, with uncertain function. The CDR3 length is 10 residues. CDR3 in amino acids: CASSHRDSSF. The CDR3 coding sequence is TGCGCCAGCAGCCACCGGGACAGTAGTTTT.

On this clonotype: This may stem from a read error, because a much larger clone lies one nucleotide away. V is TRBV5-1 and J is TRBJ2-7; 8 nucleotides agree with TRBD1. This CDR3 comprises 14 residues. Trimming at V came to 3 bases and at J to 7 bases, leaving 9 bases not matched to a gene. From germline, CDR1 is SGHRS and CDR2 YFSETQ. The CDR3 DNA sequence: TGCGCCAGCAGCTCGGGACAGGACCCGCGTGAGCAGTACTTC. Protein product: CASSSGQDPREQYF.